One TCR beta chain is described in this entry. Its binding antigen is unknown. It has no much larger one-base neighbor in the sample; base qualities were not kept. CDR1 and CDR2, looked up from the germline V gene (reference sequence), are SGHKS and YYEKEE. Cut back by 0 bases and 6 bases, the V and J ends lie 0 bases apart. The CDR3, from cysteine to phenylalanine, totals 10 residues. The CDR3 DNA has 30 bases and is translated from base 1. This sample is drawn from a study of Ad26.COV2.S vaccination and SARS-CoV-2 variants (dated by TCRdb to the early 2020s). For the wider study: Donors in the vaccine arm were drawn from COV1001, a phase I-IIa trial of Ad26.COV2.S in healthy adults that was multicentre, randomized, double-blind and placebo-controlled. A total of about 30 samples were included in the TCR-sequenced set, comprising 19 Ad26.COV2.S vaccine recipients, 5 placebo recipients and 8 SARS-CoV-2 convalescent individuals. TCRbeta repertoire sequencing was used to assess the specificity and breadth of SARS-CoV-2-reactive T cell receptors after Ad26.COV2.S vaccination. Investigators did not know the trial group allocation while performing experiments and assessing outcomes. Participants in the trial were split at random into five groups of five each, receiving low-dose or high-dose Ad26.COV2.S once or twice, or else placebo on both occasions. Ad26.COV2.S was given intramuscularly at 5x10^10 or 1x10^11 viral particles, as a single shot or as two shots 56 days apart.

The meaning of the sample's treatment or condition label: some 20 received Ad26.COV2.S at low or high dose, single or two shots; 5 received placebo; per-sample allocation not given. Repertoires of vaccine and placebo recipients were sequenced from samples taken on day 63 after the first injection. Between 29 July and 7 August 2020, Cohort 1b enrolled around 24 adults aged 18-55 years at one site in Boston, USA. Ad26.COV2.S was a replication-incompetent adenovirus type 26 vector expressing a prefusion-stabilized SARS-CoV-2 spike protein from the original Wuhan strain. TCRbeta CDR3 regions were sequenced with the immunoSEQ Assay. After extraction, genomic DNA underwent amplification by bias-controlled multiplex PCR, followed by high-throughput sequencing. Under the source paper's analysis protocol: To quantify the absolute abundance of each unique TCRbeta CDR3 region, sequences were collapsed and filtered. T cell fraction was estimated by normalization of TCRbeta template counts to usable DNA, with usable DNA being measured through amplification of reference genes present in all nucleated cells. Repertoire TCRs were annotated as SARS-CoV-2-specific by exact matching of V gene, CDR3 amino acid sequence and J gene to a known reactive TCR set. The reference SARS-CoV-2 TCR set came from MIRA and was filtered for enrichment in COVID-19-positive ImmuneCODE repertoires, removing public or cross-reactive TCRs. Using the MIRA antigens, annotated TCRs were further analysed by specific ORF or by position within an ORF. Breadth was defined as the number of annotated unique rearrangements divided by the total number of unique productive rearrangements, and depth was defined as the summed frequency of the annotated unique rearrangements. TCR breadth was compared between groups using two-sided Wilcoxon rank-sum tests. The source is immuneACCESS, and TCRdb retained only in-frame sequences with V and J called. Part of the clones is not carried over; for the studies checked, unresolved V genes explain less than half of this, and the remainder is unexplained. The V and J calls and the clone size are those of that table, but D and trimming were determined from the DNA. In this sample the table shows fewer than 500,000 clones, nearly 90% of which occur a single time. Jointly, the top ten make up about 2.7% of the sample.

General study outcomes and caveats: The authors noted that total T cell responses may have been underestimated by the TCR breadth and depth analyses. After vaccination, spike-specific CD8+ and CD4+ T cell responses were reported to show substantial breadth. Vaccine and placebo recipients had comparable non-spike TCR breadth, which fits with the vaccine containing only spike. The study was not powered for comparison of responses between vaccine doses or regimens. Compared with placebo recipients, Ad26.COV2.S recipients showed higher spike-specific TCR breadth (P = 0.0014).

The rearrangement joined TRBV5-5 to TRBJ2-5; no D segment can be confidently identified. Sequences were derived from peripheral blood, sampled in a trial of Ad26.COV2.S vaccine versus placebo. This TCR came from a person between 18 and 65 years old who received the Ad26.COV2.S COVID-19 vaccine or a placebo. The nucleotides read TGTGCCAGCAGCTTGGAGACCCAGTACTTC. Its protein is CASSLETQYF.